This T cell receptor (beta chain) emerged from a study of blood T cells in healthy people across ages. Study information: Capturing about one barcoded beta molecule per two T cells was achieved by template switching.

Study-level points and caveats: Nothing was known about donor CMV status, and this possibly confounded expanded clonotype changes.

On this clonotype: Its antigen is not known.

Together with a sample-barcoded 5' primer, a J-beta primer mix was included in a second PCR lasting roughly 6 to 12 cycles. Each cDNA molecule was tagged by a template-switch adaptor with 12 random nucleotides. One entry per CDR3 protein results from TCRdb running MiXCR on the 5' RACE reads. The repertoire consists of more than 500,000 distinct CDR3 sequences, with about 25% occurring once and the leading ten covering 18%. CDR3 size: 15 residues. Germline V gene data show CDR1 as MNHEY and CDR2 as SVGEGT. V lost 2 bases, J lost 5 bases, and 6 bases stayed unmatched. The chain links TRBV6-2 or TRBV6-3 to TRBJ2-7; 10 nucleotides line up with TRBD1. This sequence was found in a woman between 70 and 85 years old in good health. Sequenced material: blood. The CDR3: CASSYPDRGLNEQYF. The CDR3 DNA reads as TGTGCCAGCAGTTACCCAGACAGGGGGCTGAACGAGCAGTACTTC.